The 4 T cell receptor beta chains below all came from one sample that was sequenced in a study of OX40 agonist ivuxolimab in advanced cancers. Preparation of the library involved the immunoSEQ multiplex PCR assay. As stored in TCRdb, this immuneACCESS dataset retains in-frame rearrangements with V and J assigned. A fraction of the clones does not appear; measured against another copy, unresolved V genes explain less than half of the discrepancy, and the remainder lacks a known reason. For this sample the table gives around 60,000 clones, of which around three quarters were detected only once. Around 5.9% of the sample lies in the top ten. The sequencing here drew on CD4+ or CD8+ T cells sorted from blood, taken in a trial of the OX40 agonist ivuxolimab. The receptors come from an adult with an advanced solid tumor such as melanoma, head and neck, liver or kidney cancer.

The V call is TRBV10-2, the J call TRBJ2-7; D may be TRBD1 (5 bases). The V end was cut by 3 bases, the J end by 6 bases, with 12 bases between. This CDR3 comprises 13 residues. Germline-derived CDR1 and CDR2 are WSHSY and SAAADI. The CDR3 sequence: CASSDSRVGEQYF. The CDR3, as DNA: TGCGCCAGCAGTGATTCCAGGGTCGGCGAGCAGTACTTC.

The chain combines TRBV2 with TRBJ1-2; 7 bases fit TRBD1. Germline-derived CDR1 and CDR2 are SNHLY and FYNNEI. This CDR3 has 13 amino acids. The V and J ends lost 6 bases and 7 bases, in that order; junction bases with no gene match: 8. Written as DNA, the CDR3 is TGTGCCAGCAGCAAGACAGGGATTGGTGGCTACACCTTC. Amino acids: CASSKTGIGGYTF. Looking up the rest from reference TRBV2 and TRBJ1-2 gives the full variable domain: EPEVTQTPSHQVTQMGQEVILRCVPISNHLYFYWYRQILGQKVEFLVSFYNNEISEKSEIFDDQFSVERPDGSNFTLKIRSTKLEDSAMYFCASSKTGIGGYTFGSGTRLTVV.

This clone was picked up a small number of times. The chain links TRBV5-4 to TRBJ2-1; 10 positions agree with TRBD2. This CDR3 has 16 amino acids. Trimming took 4 bases from V and 0 from J; bases not matched to a gene: 4. Germline V gives CDR1 SGHNT, CDR2 YYREEE (reference sequence). CDR3 loop: CASSPSGGASYNEQFF. As DNA, the CDR3 is TGTGCCAGCAGCCCGAGCGGGGGGGCCTCCTACAATGAGCAGTTCTTC.

The V gene is TRBV7-6, the J gene TRBJ1-3, with D unresolved. The CDR3 totals 14 residues. Germline assignment: CDR1 SGHVS and CDR2 FNYEAQ. V was shortened by 1 base and J by 0 bases, with 4 bases between the two germline ends. CDR3 nucleotide sequence: TGTGCCAGCAGCTTAGTTTACTCTGGAAACACCATATATTTT. Translated, it gives CASSLVYSGNTIYF.